This entry lists 13 T cell receptor beta chains sequenced from one sample in a study of CD8 T cells in ankylosing spondylitis. General study results and limits: Ankylosing spondylitis blood seemed to carry a telltale TCR beta motif made of under ten highly homologous variants.

One entry per CDR3 protein results from TCRdb running MiXCR on the 5' RACE reads. The sample holds about 220,000 distinct CDR3 sequences, around 7.9% seen once. These receptors are not linked to any known antigen. Sequencing was carried out using blood, either unsorted or a sorted T cell fraction (not recorded which). Receptor source: a male donor with ankylosing spondylitis.

The gene calls are TRBV7-8 and TRBJ2-2, with D unclear. V lost 1 base and J 4 bases, leaving 4 bases between the germline ends. CDR1 is SGHVS, CDR2 FQNEAQ, per germline. The CDR3 spans 13 residues. CDR3 DNA sequence: TGTGCCAGCAGCTTAGGGCCCACCGGGGAGCTGTTTTTT. It codes for CASSLGPTGELFF.

CDR3 DNA sequence: TGTGCCAGCTCACCACCGTCAGGAATAGAGCAGTACTTC. Its translation: CASSPPSGIEQYF. This chain uses TRBV18 with TRBJ2-7; D not resolved. Trimming shortened V by 0 bases and J by 7 bases, and 10 bases separated the two germline ends. This CDR3 contains 13 residues. Germline CDR1 KGHSH, CDR2 LQKENI.

This clonotype was observed at least ten times. V and J are TRBV7-9 and TRBJ2-1; 9 bases match TRBD2. The length of the CDR3 is 16 residues. V lost 5 bases to trimming and J lost 4 bases; unmatched junction nucleotides: 9. Germline V gives CDR1 SEHNR, CDR2 FQNEAQ (reference sequence). The CDR3 here is CASSPGTSRNYNEQFF. DNA for the CDR3: TGTGCCAGCAGCCCTGGGACTAGCAGAAATTACAATGAGCAGTTCTTC.

This clonotype was seen a few times. This rearrangement joins TRBV6-2 or TRBV6-3 to TRBJ2-2; D unresolved. The CDR3 totals 12 residues. V shed 8 bases and J shed 8 bases, with 12 bases lying between them. CDR1 and CDR2 (germline): MNHEY, SVGEGT. For the CDR3, the DNA is TGTGCCAGCGCCAGCTTGTCAGGGGAGCTGTTTTTT. Encoded protein: CASASLSGELFF.

This clonotype was observed a few times. The rearrangement joins TRBV5-1 to TRBJ2-2; D uncertain. CDR3 length equals 13 residues. The V gene's germline CDR1 is SGHRS and CDR2 YFSETQ. V lost 5 bases and J lost 8, with 13 bases in between. The CDR3 DNA reads TGCGCCAGCAGGGAAGGGCCCACGGGGGAGCTGTTTTTT. It yields the protein CASREGPTGELFF.

The chain uses TRBV5-1 and TRBJ2-5; 8 bases fit TRBD1. Trimming took 2 bases from V and 4 from J; bases not matched to a gene: 10. This CDR3 is 16 amino acids long. CDR1 and CDR2 (germline): SGHRS, YFSETQ. CDR3 in amino acids: CASSFGRDRRSETQYF. The CDR3 nucleotides are TGCGCCAGCAGCTTCGGTAGGGACAGGCGTTCAGAGACCCAGTACTTC.

This clonotype was found many times. This chain joins TRBV6-1 and TRBJ1-2, with D perhaps TRBD1 (6 bases). Germline CDR1 and CDR2: MNHNS and SASEGT. The CDR3 has 13 residues. With 6 bases removed from V and 7 bases from J, the gap between germline ends came to 15 bases. For the CDR3, the DNA is TGTGCCAGCAGGCAGCAGGGGACTCGTGGCTACACCTTC. Translated, it gives CASRQQGTRGYTF.

In this sample, this clonotype turned up a few times. The chain recombines TRBV4-1 with TRBJ2-3; a weak D match, TRBD2 (6 bases). Per the germline V gene, CDR1 is MGHRA and CDR2 is YSYEKL. Between the trimmed V and J ends, which lost 8 bases and 2 bases, there was a span of 14 bases. The length of the CDR3 is 14 residues. CDR3 amino acids: CASGVAGFTDTQYF. The CDR3 DNA is TGCGCCAGCGGGGTGGCGGGGTTCACAGATACGCAGTATTTT.

Ten or more counts support this clonotype. The V and J genes are TRBV7-8 and TRBJ2-1, with TRBD2 identical over 11 bases. The CDR3 sequence is 16 residues long. V shed 5 bases and J 3 bases; nucleotides not matched to a gene: 6. Germline loops: CDR1 SGHVS, CDR2 FQNEAQ. The CDR3 loop is CASSLRTSGFYNEQFF. In nucleotides, the CDR3 is TGTGCCAGCAGCCTCCGGACTAGCGGGTTCTACAATGAGCAGTTCTTC.

This clonotype was found a few times. J is TRBJ1-1 and V is TRBV11-2; D call uncertain. Germline CDR1 SGHAT, CDR2 FQNNGV. This CDR3 has 13 residues. V lost 1 base and J 8 bases, leaving 11 bases between the germline ends. As DNA, the CDR3 is TGTGCCAGCAGCTTAGGGGCAAAGTACGAAGCTTTCTTT. Protein product: CASSLGAKYEAFF.

This clonotype has only a few counts. The chain has TRBV28 and TRBJ2-7, with TRBD1 identical over 9 bases. With V trimmed by 3 bases and J by 2 bases, 5 bases remained unmatched. The CDR3 runs 15 residues. CDR1 and CDR2 from the germline V gene are MDHEN and SYDVKM. The CDR3, as DNA: TGTGCCAGCAGTTTGTACAGGGGGCTCACCTACGAGCAGTACTTC. It is translated as CASSLYRGLTYEQYF.

This clonotype was seen more than once but under ten times. The V call is TRBV20-1, the J call TRBJ1-1; possible D gene TRBD1, 5 bases. The CDR3 consists of 16 residues. CDR1 and CDR2 (germline): DFQATT, SNEGSKA (reference sequence). Trimming removed 2 bases at V and 7 bases at J, with 23 bases between. The CDR3 DNA follows: TGCAGTGCTAGACCATTTGAGGGACTACGCGGGCTTGAAGCTTTCTTT. Translation gives CSARPFEGLRGLEAFF.

This clonotype was picked up many times. The genes are TRBV27 and TRBJ2-3; D uncertain. V gave up 5 bases and J gave up 0 bases, with 15 bases separating them. The CDR3 sequence is 16 residues long. Germline values: CDR1 MNHEY, CDR2 SMNVEV (reference sequence). The chain's CDR3 is CASSRLPAPSTDTQYF. As DNA, the CDR3 is TGTGCCAGCAGTCGACTGCCAGCCCCTAGCACAGATACGCAGTATTTT.